Below, one T cell receptor (beta chain) is given with its context. CD8+ and CD4+ T cells circulating in blood were sequenced for TCR beta. Controls comprised healthy donors matched for age and sex. Bulk CD8+ and CD4+ cells came from magnetic negative isolation; CD8+ TEMRA by FACS. This entry belongs to a study of CD8 T cells in Susac syndrome. Random hexamers served to reverse transcribe roughly 0.45 to 1 ug RNA. An immunoSEQ multiplex PCR generated amplified TCR beta CDR3 products spanning 54 Vbeta and 13 Jbeta. Using its own MiXCR run on the immunoSEQ multiplex PCR reads, TCRdb lists one record per CDR3 protein. The sample consists of some 160,000 distinct CDR3 sequences, 92% of them appearing once. The CDR3 runs to 14 residues. V gave up 0 bases and J gave up 4 bases, with 10 bases separating them. Germline V gives CDR1 SGHRS, CDR2 YFSETQ.

Specimen: CD4+ T cells from PBMCs. This sequence originates from a human donor in good health. The J gene is TRBJ1-2, the V gene TRBV5-1; unclear D gene. CDR3 DNA: TGCGCCAGCAGCTTGGAACAGAGATTCTATGGCTACACCTTC. Translating it yields CASSLEQRFYGYTF.